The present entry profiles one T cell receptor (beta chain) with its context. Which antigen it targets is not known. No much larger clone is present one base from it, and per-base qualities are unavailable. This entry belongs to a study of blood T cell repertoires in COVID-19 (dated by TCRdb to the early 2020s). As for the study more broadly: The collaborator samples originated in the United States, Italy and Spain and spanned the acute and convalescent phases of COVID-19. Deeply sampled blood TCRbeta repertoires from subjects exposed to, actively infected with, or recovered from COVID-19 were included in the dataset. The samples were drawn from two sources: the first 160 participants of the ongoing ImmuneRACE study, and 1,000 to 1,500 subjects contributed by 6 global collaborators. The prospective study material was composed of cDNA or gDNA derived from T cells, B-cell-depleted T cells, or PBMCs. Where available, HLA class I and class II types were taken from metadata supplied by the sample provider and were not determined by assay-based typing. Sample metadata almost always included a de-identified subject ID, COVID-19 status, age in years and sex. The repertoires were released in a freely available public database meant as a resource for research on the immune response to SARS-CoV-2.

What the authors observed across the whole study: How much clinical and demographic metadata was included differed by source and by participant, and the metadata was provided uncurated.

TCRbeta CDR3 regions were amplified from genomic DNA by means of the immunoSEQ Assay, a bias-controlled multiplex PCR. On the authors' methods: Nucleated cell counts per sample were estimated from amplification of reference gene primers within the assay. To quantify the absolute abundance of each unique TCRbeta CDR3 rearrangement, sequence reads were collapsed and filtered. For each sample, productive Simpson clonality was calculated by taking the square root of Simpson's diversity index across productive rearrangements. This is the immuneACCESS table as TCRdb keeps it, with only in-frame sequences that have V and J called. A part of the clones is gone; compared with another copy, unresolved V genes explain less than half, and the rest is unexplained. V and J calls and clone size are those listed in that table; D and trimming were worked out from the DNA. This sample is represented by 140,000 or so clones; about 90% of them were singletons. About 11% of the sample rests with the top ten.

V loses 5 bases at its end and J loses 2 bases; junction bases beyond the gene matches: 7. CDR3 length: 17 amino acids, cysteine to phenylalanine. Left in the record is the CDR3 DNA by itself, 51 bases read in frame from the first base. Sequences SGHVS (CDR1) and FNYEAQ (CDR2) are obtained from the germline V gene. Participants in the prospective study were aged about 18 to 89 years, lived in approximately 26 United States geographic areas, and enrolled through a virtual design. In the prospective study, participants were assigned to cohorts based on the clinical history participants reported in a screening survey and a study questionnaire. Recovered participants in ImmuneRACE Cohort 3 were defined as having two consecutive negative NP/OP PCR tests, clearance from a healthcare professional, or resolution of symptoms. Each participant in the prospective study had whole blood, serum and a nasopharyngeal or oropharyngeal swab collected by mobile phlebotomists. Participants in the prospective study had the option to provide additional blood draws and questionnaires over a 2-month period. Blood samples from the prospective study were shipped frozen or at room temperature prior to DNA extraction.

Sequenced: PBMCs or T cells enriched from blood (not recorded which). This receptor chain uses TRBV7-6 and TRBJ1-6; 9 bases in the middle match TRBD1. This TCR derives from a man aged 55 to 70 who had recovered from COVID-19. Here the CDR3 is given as CASSPETGGTYNSPLHF. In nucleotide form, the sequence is TGTGCCAGCAGCCCCGAGACAGGGGGTACCTATAATTCACCCCTCCACTTT.